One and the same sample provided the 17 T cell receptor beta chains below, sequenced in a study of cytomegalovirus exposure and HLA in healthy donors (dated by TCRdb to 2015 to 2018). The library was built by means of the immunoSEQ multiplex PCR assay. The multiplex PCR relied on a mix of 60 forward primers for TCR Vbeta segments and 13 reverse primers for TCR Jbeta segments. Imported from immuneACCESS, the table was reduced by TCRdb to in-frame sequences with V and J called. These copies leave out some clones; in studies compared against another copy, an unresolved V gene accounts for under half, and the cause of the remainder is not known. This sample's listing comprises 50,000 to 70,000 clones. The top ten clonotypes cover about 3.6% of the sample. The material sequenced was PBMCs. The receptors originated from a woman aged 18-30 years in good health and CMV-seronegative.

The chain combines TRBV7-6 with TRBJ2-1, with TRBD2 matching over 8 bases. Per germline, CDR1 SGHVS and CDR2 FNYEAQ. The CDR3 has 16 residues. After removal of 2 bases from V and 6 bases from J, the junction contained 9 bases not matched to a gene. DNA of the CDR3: TGTGCCAGCAGCTTAATAGCGGGATCCGCTGGCAATGAGCAGTTCTTC. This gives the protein CASSLIAGSAGNEQFF.

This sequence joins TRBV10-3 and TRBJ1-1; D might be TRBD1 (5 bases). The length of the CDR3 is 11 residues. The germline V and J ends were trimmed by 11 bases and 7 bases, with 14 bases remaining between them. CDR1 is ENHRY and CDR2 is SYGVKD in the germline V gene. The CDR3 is CASWRGNEAFF. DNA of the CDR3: TGTGCCTCATGGAGGGGTAATGAAGCTTTCTTT.

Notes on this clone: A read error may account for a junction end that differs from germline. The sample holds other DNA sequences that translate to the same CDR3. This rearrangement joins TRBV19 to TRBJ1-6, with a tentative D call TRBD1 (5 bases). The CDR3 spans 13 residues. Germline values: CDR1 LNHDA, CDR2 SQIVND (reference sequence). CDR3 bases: TGTGCCAGTAGGCAGGCAGGGAATTCACCCCTACACTTT. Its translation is CASRQAGNSPLHF. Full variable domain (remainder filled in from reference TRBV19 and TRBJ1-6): DGGITQSPKYLFRKEGQNVTLSCEQNLNHDAMYWYRQDPGQGLRLIYYSQIVNDFQKGDIAEGYSVSREKKESFPLTVTSAQKNPTAFYLCASRQAGNSPLHFGNGTRLTVT.

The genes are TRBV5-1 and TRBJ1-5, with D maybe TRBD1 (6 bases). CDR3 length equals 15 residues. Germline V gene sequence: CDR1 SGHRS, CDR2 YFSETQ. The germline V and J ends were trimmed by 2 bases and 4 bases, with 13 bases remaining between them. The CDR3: CASSLGGDLNQPQHF. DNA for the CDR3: TGCGCCAGCAGCTTAGGGGGGGACCTTAATCAGCCCCAGCATTTT.

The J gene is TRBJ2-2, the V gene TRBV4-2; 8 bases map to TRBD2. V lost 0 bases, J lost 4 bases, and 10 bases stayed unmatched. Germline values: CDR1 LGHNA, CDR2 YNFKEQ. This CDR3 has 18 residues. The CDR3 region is CASSQDPAGGAGTGELFF. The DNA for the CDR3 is TGTGCCAGCAGCCAAGATCCGGCCGGGGGGGCGGGCACCGGGGAGCTGTTTTTT.

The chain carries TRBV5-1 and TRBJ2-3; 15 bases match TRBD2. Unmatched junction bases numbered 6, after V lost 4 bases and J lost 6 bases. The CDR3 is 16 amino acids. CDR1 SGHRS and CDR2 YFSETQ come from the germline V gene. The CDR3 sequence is CASSVTGTSGRDTQYF. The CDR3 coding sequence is TGCGCCAGCAGCGTCACCGGGACTAGCGGGAGGGATACGCAGTATTTT.

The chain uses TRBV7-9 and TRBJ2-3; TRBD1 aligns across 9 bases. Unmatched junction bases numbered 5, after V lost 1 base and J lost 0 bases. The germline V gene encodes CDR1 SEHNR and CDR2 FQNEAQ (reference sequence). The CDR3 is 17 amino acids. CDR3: CASSLVGGTGSTDTQYF. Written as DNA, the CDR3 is TGTGCCAGCAGCTTAGTCGGGGGGACAGGGAGCACAGATACGCAGTATTTT.

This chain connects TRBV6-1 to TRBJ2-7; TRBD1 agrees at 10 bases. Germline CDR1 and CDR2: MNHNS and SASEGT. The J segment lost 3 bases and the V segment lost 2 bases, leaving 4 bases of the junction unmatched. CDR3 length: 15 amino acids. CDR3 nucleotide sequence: TGTGCCAGCAGTGAATCGACAGGGGGCGACTACGAGCAGTACTTC. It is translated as CASSESTGGDYEQYF.

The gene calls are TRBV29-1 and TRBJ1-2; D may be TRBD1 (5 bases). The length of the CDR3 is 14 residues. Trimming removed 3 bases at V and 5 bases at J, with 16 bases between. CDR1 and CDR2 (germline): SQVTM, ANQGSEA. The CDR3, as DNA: TGCAGCGTTGACAGCGGGGGATTTAATTATGGCTACACCTTC. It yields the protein CSVDSGGFNYGYTF.

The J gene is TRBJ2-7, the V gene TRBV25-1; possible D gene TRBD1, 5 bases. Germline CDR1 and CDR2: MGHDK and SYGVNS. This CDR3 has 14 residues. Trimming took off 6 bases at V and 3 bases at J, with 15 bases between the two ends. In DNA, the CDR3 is TGTGCCAGCAGGGCTCCGGACATACACTACGAGCAGTACTTC. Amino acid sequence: CASRAPDIHYEQYF.

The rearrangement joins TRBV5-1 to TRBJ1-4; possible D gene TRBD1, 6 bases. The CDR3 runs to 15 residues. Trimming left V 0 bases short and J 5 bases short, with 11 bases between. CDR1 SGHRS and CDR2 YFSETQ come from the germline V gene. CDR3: CASSLEGTSNEKLFF. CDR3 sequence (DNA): TGCGCCAGCAGCTTGGAAGGGACATCGAATGAAAAACTGTTTTTT.

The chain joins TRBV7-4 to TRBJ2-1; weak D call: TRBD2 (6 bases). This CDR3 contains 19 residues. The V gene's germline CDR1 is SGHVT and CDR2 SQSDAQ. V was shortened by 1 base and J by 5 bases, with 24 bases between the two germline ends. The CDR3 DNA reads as TGTGCCAGCAGCTTAGATGACCGGAGGAGGGGACGGCACAACAATGAGCAGTTCTTC. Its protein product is CASSLDDRRRGRHNNEQFF. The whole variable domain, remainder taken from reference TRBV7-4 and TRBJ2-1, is GAGVSQSPRYKVAKRGRDVALRCDSISGHVTLYWYRQTLGQGSEVLTYSQSDAQRDKSGRPSGRFSAERPERSVSTLKIQRTEQGDSAVYLCASSLDDRRRGRHNNEQFFGPGTRLTVL.

CDR3 residues: CASSTCCSGARIYGYTF. CDR3 nucleotide sequence: TGTGCCAGTAGTACCTGCTGTAGTGGGGCCCGGATCTATGGCTACACCTTC. The chain combines TRBV19 with TRBJ1-2; possible D gene TRBD1, 5 bases. Between the trimmed V and J ends, which lost 4 bases and 4 bases, there was a span of 22 bases. The germline CDR1 and CDR2 sequences are LNHDA and SQIVND (reference sequence). CDR3 size: 17 residues.

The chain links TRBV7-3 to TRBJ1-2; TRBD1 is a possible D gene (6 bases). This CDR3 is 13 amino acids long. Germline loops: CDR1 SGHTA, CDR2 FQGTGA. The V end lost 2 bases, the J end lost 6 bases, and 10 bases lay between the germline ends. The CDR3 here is CASSLGGADGYTF. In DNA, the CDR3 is TGTGCCAGCAGCTTAGGGGGGGCCGATGGCTACACCTTC.

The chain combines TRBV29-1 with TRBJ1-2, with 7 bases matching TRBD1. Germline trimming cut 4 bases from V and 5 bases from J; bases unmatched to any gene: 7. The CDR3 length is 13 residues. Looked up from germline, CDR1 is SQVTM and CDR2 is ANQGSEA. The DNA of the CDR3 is TGCAGCGTTGGACAGGGTAAAGGTTATGGCTACACCTTC. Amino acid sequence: CSVGQGKGYGYTF. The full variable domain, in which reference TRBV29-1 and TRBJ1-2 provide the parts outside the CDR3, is SAVISQKPSRDICQRGTSLTIQCQVDSQVTMMFWYRQQPGQSLTLIATANQGSEATYESGFVIDKFPISRPNLTFSTLTVSNMSPEDSSIYLCSVGQGKGYGYTFGSGTRLTVV.

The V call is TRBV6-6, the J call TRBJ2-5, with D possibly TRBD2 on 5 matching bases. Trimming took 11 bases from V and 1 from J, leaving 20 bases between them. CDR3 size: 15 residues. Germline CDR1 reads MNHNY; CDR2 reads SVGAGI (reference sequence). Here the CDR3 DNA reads TGTGCCGCCTCGGCGGGCCTACCATTCCAAGAGACCCAGTACTTC. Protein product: CAASAGLPFQETQYF.

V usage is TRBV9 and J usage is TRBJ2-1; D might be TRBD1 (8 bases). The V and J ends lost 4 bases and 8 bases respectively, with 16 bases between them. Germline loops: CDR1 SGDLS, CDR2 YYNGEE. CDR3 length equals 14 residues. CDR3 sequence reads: CASSSIQGGDEQFF. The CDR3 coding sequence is TGTGCCAGCAGCTCCATACAGGGGGGGGATGAGCAGTTCTTC.